These 21 T cell receptor beta chains came from one sample sequenced in a study of shared clonotypes between healthy human individuals. Naivety among CD8 cells was defined by CD45RO negativity and positive CCR7 selection, thereby excluding terminally differentiated effector memory CD45RA+ cells. Sequencing was performed with immunoSEQ multiplex PCR; in TCRdb, only in-frame clones are kept and a portion is missing. The table lists around 1,900,000 clones, about 94% of them singletons. Sequencing used naive CD8+ T cells from PBMCs. Source of these receptors: a man younger than 35 in good health. Some clones in this sample may be carry-over from other donors' samples.

This chain connects TRBV10-3 to TRBJ2-1; TRBD2 might be the D (6 bases). The germline CDR1 and CDR2 sequences are ENHRY and SYGVKD. V gave up 10 bases and J gave up 0 bases, with 10 bases separating them. There are 13 residues in the CDR3. The CDR3 sequence: CATFGSSYNEQFF. CDR3 nucleotide sequence: TGTGCCACTTTCGGGAGCTCCTACAATGAGCAGTTCTTC.

This clone occurred once. The J gene is TRBJ1-4, the V gene TRBV4-2; no definite D call. This CDR3 contains 15 residues. V lost 1 base and J 7 bases, leaving 13 bases between the germline ends. Germline lookup yields CDR1 LGHNA and CDR2 YNFKEQ. The CDR3 is CASSQGVGIGEKLFF. CDR3 sequence (DNA): TGTGCCAGCAGCCAAGGGGTTGGGATTGGTGAAAAACTGTTTTTT.

The V call is TRBV28, the J call TRBJ1-1, with no clear D. This CDR3 is built from 15 residues. Germline lookup yields CDR1 MDHEN and CDR2 SYDVKM. V dropped 5 bases and J dropped 1 base, with 14 bases sitting between them. The CDR3 nucleotides read TGTGCCAGCAGTACCCCCCGACGGGAGAACACTGAAGCTTTCTTT. Amino acids: CASSTPRRENTEAFF. Variable domain in full (rest from reference TRBV28 and TRBJ1-1): DVKVTQSSRYLVKRTGEKVFLECVQDMDHENMFWYRQDPGLGLRLIYFSYDVKMKEKGDIPEGYSVSREKKERFSLILESASTNQTSMYLCASSTPRRENTEAFFGQGTRLTVV.

The CDR3, as DNA: TGTGCCAGCAGCCCCGGGGGGGACGACGGGCTACCTTACAATGAGCAGTTCTTC. It codes for CASSPGGDDGLPYNEQFF. The rearrangement links TRBV7-3 to TRBJ2-1; 8 bases match TRBD2. The trim removed 5 bases at V and 4 bases at J, leaving 16 bases unmatched. Germline values: CDR1 SGHTA, CDR2 FQGTGA. CDR3 length: 18 residues. Full variable domain (rest looked up from reference TRBV7-3 and TRBJ2-1): GAGVSQTPSNKVTEKGKYVELRCDPISGHTALYWYRQSLGQGPEFLIYFQGTGAADDSGLPNDRFFAVRPEGSVSTLKIQRTERGDSAVYLCASSPGGDDGLPYNEQFFGPGTRLTVL.

The chain couples TRBV29-1 to TRBJ2-1, with a tentative D call TRBD2 (5 bases). The CDR3 contains 16 residues. V dropped 0 bases and J dropped 6 bases, with 18 bases sitting between them. Germline-derived CDR1 and CDR2 are SQVTM and ANQGSEA. In DNA, the CDR3 is TGCAGCGTTGAAGATGGAGGCTCATCACCTTCCAATGAGCAGTTCTTC. Translating it yields CSVEDGGSSPSNEQFF.

Only one count was recorded for this clone. V usage is TRBV7-9 and J usage is TRBJ2-2, with D possibly matching TRBD2 (7 bases). CDR1 is SEHNR, CDR2 FQNEAQ, per germline (reference sequence). Trimming removed 5 bases at V and 1 base at J, with 14 bases between. CDR3 length: 16 residues. CDR3 bases: TGTGCCAGCAGCCCAGGGGCTAGCGGGAACACCGGGGAGCTGTTTTTT. Protein sequence: CASSPGASGNTGELFF.

Concerning this clone: The same CDR3 also results from other DNA sequences found in this sample. V and J are TRBV27 and TRBJ2-1; D is uncertain. The CDR3 sequence is 13 residues long. CDR1 and CDR2 from the germline V gene are MNHEY and SMNVEV (reference sequence). Trimming took 3 bases from V and 4 from J, leaving 7 bases between them. The CDR3 region is CASSLWGYNEQFF. For the CDR3, the DNA is TGTGCCAGCAGTTTGTGGGGTTACAATGAGCAGTTCTTC.

This clone was detected only once. This sequence joins TRBV4-3 and TRBJ2-7; 11 bases align to TRBD2. This CDR3 is 14 amino acids long. The ends lost 0 bases at V and 5 bases at J; junction bases unmatched: 0. Germline CDR1 and CDR2: LGHNA and YSLEER. CDR3 amino acids: CASSQELAGDEQYF. CDR3 DNA sequence: TGCGCCAGCAGCCAAGAACTAGCGGGAGACGAGCAGTACTTC.

V gene TRBV28 combines with J gene TRBJ1-2, with 8 bases fitting TRBD1. The ends lost 5 bases at V and 6 bases at J; junction bases unmatched: 8. This CDR3 has 14 residues. Per the germline V gene, CDR1 is MDHEN and CDR2 is SYDVKM. CDR3 loop: CASSPIPGQDGYTF. CDR3 in DNA: TGTGCCAGCAGTCCTATCCCGGGACAGGATGGCTACACCTTC.

In DNA, the CDR3 is TGTGCCAGCAGCTTTGGGGTTCGCGGGAGGCGGGTAAATGAGCAGTTCTTC. It yields the protein CASSFGVRGRRVNEQFF. V is TRBV7-2 and J is TRBJ2-1, with TRBD2 identical over 8 bases. This CDR3 has 17 amino acids. Trimming at V came to 3 bases and at J to 7 bases, leaving 14 bases not matched to a gene. CDR1 is SGHTA, CDR2 FQGNSA, per germline.

The gene calls are TRBV6-4 and TRBJ2-3; 8 nucleotides align to TRBD2. The germline V gene has CDR1 MRHNA and CDR2 SNTAGT. This CDR3 region has 15 residues. After removal of 4 bases from V and 5 bases from J, the junction contained 8 bases not matched to a gene. The CDR3, as DNA: TGTGCCAGCAGTGCCGGGACTAGGCCTGGAGATACGCAGTATTTT. This sequence encodes CASSAGTRPGDTQYF.

The rearrangement uses TRBV6-5 and TRBJ2-5; D unresolved. Between the trimmed V and J ends, which lost 6 bases and 0 bases, there was a span of 14 bases. Germline CDR1 and CDR2: MNHEY and SVGAGI. The CDR3 runs 15 residues. The CDR3 nucleotides are TGTGCCAGCAGCCACCCCAGTTCGTACCAAGAGACCCAGTACTTC. Amino acids: CASSHPSSYQETQYF.

This clone has just one count. The V and J genes are TRBV2 and TRBJ2-7; D perhaps matches TRBD1 (5 bases). CDR1 and CDR2 (germline): SNHLY, FYNNEI. The CDR3 consists of 14 residues. V was trimmed by 1 base and J by 0 bases, leaving 7 bases between them. The CDR3 sequence: CASSEVGDSYEQYF. The CDR3 region has the DNA TGTGCCAGCAGTGAAGTAGGGGACTCCTACGAGCAGTACTTC. Looking up the rest from reference TRBV2 and TRBJ2-7 gives the full variable domain: EPEVTQTPSHQVTQMGQEVILRCVPISNHLYFYWYRQILGQKVEFLVSFYNNEISEKSEIFDDQFSVERPDGSNFTLKIRSTKLEDSAMYFCASSEVGDSYEQYFGPGTRLTVT.

The gene calls are TRBV27 and TRBJ2-7; 11 bases line up with TRBD2. The CDR3 spans 12 residues. The trim removed 6 bases at V and 7 bases at J, leaving 2 bases unmatched. In germline, CDR1 is MNHEY, CDR2 SMNVEV (reference sequence). DNA for the CDR3: TGTGCCAGCAGGCTAGCGGGAGGTGAGCAGTACTTC. It codes for CASRLAGGEQYF.

V and J are TRBV11-2 and TRBJ1-3; D gene ambiguous. V was trimmed by 1 base and J by 4 bases, leaving 17 bases between them. Germline V lookup: CDR1 SGHAT, CDR2 FQNNGV. The CDR3 covers 17 residues. DNA for the CDR3: TGTGCCAGCAGCTTAGGACCATTCTCCCGAACCGGAAACACCATATATTTT. It translates to CASSLGPFSRTGNTIYF.

The chain combines TRBV29-1 with TRBJ2-1; D might be TRBD1 or TRBD2, each matching 6 bases. The CDR3 extends over 10 amino acids. Trimming removed 4 bases from V and 10 bases from J, with 8 bases in between. CDR1 and CDR2 from the germline V gene are SQVTM and ANQGSEA. CDR3 sequence reads: CSVAGGEQFF. The CDR3 bases are TGCAGCGTTGCCGGGGGCGAGCAGTTCTTC.

The gene calls are TRBV4-1 and TRBJ2-7; weak D call: TRBD1 (5 bases). The ends were cut back, 0 bases at V and 0 bases at J, with 15 bases in the middle. From germline, CDR1 is MGHRA and CDR2 YSYEKL. The CDR3 totals 17 residues. CDR3 residues: CASSQEPPGPVSYEQYF. CDR3 coding DNA: TGCGCCAGCAGCCAAGAACCCCCAGGGCCCGTCTCCTACGAGCAGTACTTC.

CDR3 amino acids: CASRTGVRKLFF. The DNA of the CDR3 is TGTGCCAGCCGGACAGGGGTCAGAAAACTGTTTTTT. This chain joins TRBV27 and TRBJ1-4; 9 bases match TRBD1. Germline-derived CDR1 and CDR2 are MNHEY and SMNVEV (reference sequence). The trim removed 8 bases at V and 10 bases at J, leaving 5 bases unmatched. The CDR3 runs 12 residues.

The chain links TRBV9 to TRBJ1-2, with 10 bases matching TRBD1. CDR1 and CDR2 from the germline V gene are SGDLS and YYNGEE. CDR3 length equals 17 residues. Trimming cost V 0 bases and J 6 bases; bases outside gene matches: 11. The CDR3 DNA sequence: TGTGCCAGCAGCGTAGGCGGGACAGGGGCCTTGAAGAATGGCTACACCTTC. It is translated as CASSVGGTGALKNGYTF. The full variable domain, in which reference TRBV9 and TRBJ1-2 provide the parts outside the CDR3, is DSGVTQTPKHLITATGQRVTLRCSPRSGDLSVYWYQQSLDQGLQFLIQYYNGEERAKGNILERFSAQQFPDLHSELNLSSLELGDSALYFCASSVGGTGALKNGYTFGSGTRLTVV.

About this clone: Other DNA sequences in the same sample also yield this CDR3. The gene calls are TRBV6-6 and TRBJ2-7; D remains unclear. The CDR3 runs 11 residues. Germline V gives CDR1 MNHNY, CDR2 SVGAGI (reference sequence). Between the trimmed V and J ends, which lost 3 bases and 6 bases, there was a span of 6 bases. CDR3 sequence: CASSYGREQYF. The CDR3 nucleotides are TGTGCCAGCAGTTATGGACGCGAGCAGTACTTC.

The sample holds one count of this clone. The chain is built from TRBV15 and TRBJ2-7, with 7 nucleotides matching TRBD1. CDR3 size: 16 residues. V lost 5 bases to trimming and J lost 0 bases; unmatched junction nucleotides: 10. CDR1 LNHNV and CDR2 YYDKDF come from the germline V gene (reference sequence). The CDR3 region is CATSGKGTVSSYEQYF. Written as DNA, the CDR3 is TGTGCCACCAGCGGAAAGGGGACAGTTAGCTCCTACGAGCAGTACTTC.